These 29 T cell receptor beta chains came from one sample sequenced in a study of tumor-infiltrating lymphocytes in oesophageal squamous cell carcinoma. MiXCR, applied by TCRdb to the PCR reads, yields one record per CDR3 protein. The sample has 15,000 to 20,000 distinct CDR3 sequences, less than 55% seen once. The sample consisted of normal esophageal tissue next to the tumor. These receptors were taken from a female donor with esophageal squamous cell carcinoma.

J is TRBJ2-1 and V is TRBV7-2, with D possibly being TRBD2 (7 bases). The CDR3 length is 14 residues. Germline V gene lookup returns CDR1 SGHTA and CDR2 FQGNSA. Trimming left V 4 bases short and J 7 bases short, with 14 bases between. CDR3 DNA: TGTGCCAGCAGCTCATCGGGGAGGGGGAATGAGCAGTTCTTC. Translated: CASSSSGRGNEQFF. Looking up the rest from reference TRBV7-2 and TRBJ2-1 gives the full variable domain: GAGVSQSPSNKVTEKGKDVELRCDPISGHTALYWYRQSLGQGLEFLIYFQGNSAPDKSGLPSDRFSAERTGGSVSTLTIQRTQQEDSAVYLCASSSSGRGNEQFFGPGTRLTVL.

The rearrangement joins TRBV10-1 to TRBJ2-1, with TRBD2 identical over 14 bases. CDR1 is WNHNN and CDR2 is SYGVQD in the germline V gene (reference sequence). V lost 6 bases and J lost 9; bases outside the gene matches: 7. The CDR3 sequence is 15 residues long. As DNA, the CDR3 is TGCGCCAGCAGCAGCGGGACTAGCGGGAGAGGTGAGCAGTTCTTC. Its protein is CASSSGTSGRGEQFF.

This clonotype was counted between two and nine times. The chain joins TRBV6-6 to TRBJ1-1; 7 nucleotides match TRBD1. V shed 5 bases and J 0 bases; nucleotides not matched to a gene: 3. The CDR3 has 14 residues. The V gene's germline CDR1 is MNHNY and CDR2 SVGAGI (reference sequence). CDR3 in amino acids: CASSPTGLNTEAFF. Here the CDR3 DNA reads TGTGCCAGCAGTCCGACAGGGCTGAACACTGAAGCTTTCTTT.

The chain carries TRBV20-1 and TRBJ2-1, with D possibly TRBD2 on 5 matching bases. The end of the DNA fits TRBJ2-7 better, so the J call may be wrong. Germline V CDR1 and CDR2: DFQATT, SNEGSKA (reference sequence). This CDR3 region has 13 residues. The CDR3 sequence: CSASPGILVEQYF. CDR3 nucleotides: TGCAGTGCTAGTCCCGGGATCCTTGTGGAGCAGTACTTC.

This clonotype was counted a few times. This chain uses TRBV7-8 with TRBJ2-1, with TRBD2 matching over 8 bases. This CDR3 is 14 amino acids long. Trimming cost V 5 bases and J 7 bases; bases outside gene matches: 7. Germline CDR1 SGHVS, CDR2 FQNEAQ. The CDR3 is CASSAGTSVNEQFF. The CDR3 DNA is TGTGCCAGCAGCGCCGGGACTAGTGTAAATGAGCAGTTCTTC.

The sample holds many counts of this clonotype. The gene calls are TRBV2 and TRBJ2-7; D may be TRBD2 (5 bases). Germline V CDR1 and CDR2: SNHLY, FYNNEI. There are 14 residues in the CDR3. V lost 6 bases and J 2 bases, leaving 14 bases between the germline ends. CDR3 nucleotides: TGTGCCAGCAGAGAAATAGGGAGCGCCTACGAGCAGTACTTC. Residues: CASREIGSAYEQYF.

The chain carries TRBV28 and TRBJ2-1, with 13 bases lining up with TRBD2. Trimming at V came to 5 bases and at J to 8 bases, leaving 3 bases not matched to a gene. Germline assignment: CDR1 MDHEN and CDR2 SYDVKM. The CDR3 length is 14 residues. The CDR3: CASSRTSGSYEQFF. Written as DNA, the CDR3 is TGTGCCAGCAGTAGGACTAGCGGGAGTTATGAGCAGTTCTTC.

This clonotype came up many times. The gene calls are TRBV5-1 and TRBJ2-7; TRBD2 matches 13 bases. The CDR3 covers 18 residues. V shed 0 bases and J 0 bases; nucleotides not matched to a gene: 6. CDR1 and CDR2 from the germline V gene are SGHRS and YFSETQ. The CDR3 sequence: CASSLVGLAGRSSYEQYF. In DNA, the CDR3 is TGCGCCAGCAGCTTGGTGGGACTAGCGGGAAGGTCCTCCTACGAGCAGTACTTC.

This clonotype was recorded a few times. It may be a read error: a sequence one base away is much more abundant. V and J are TRBV7-8 and TRBJ2-1, with 9 positions matching TRBD2. The CDR3 consists of 17 residues. CDR1 SGHVS and CDR2 FQNEAQ come from the germline V gene. Trimming removed 0 bases from V and 10 bases from J; junction bases left unmatched: 13. The CDR3: CASSLAGMTSGPYEQFF. For the CDR3, the DNA is TGTGCCAGCAGCTTAGCCGGGATGACTAGCGGACCCTACGAGCAGTTCTTC.

The rearrangement links TRBV20-1 to TRBJ2-7; 8 bases agree with TRBD2. Unmatched junction bases numbered 16, after V lost 5 bases and J lost 4 bases. The CDR3 is 16 amino acids. The germline V gene has CDR1 DFQATT and CDR2 SNEGSKA (reference sequence). The CDR3 DNA is TGCAGTGCTTACGATCCCGGACTAGCTCGTGGGTACGAGCAGTACTTC. This sequence encodes CSAYDPGLARGYEQYF.

This clonotype was recorded a few times. This sequence joins TRBV7-6 and TRBJ2-1; 11 positions agree with TRBD1. The germline V gene encodes CDR1 SGHVS and CDR2 FNYEAQ. The CDR3 spans 18 residues. V shed 0 bases and J 8 bases; nucleotides not matched to a gene: 12. DNA for the CDR3: TGTGCCAGCAGCTTAGCGGGTTACGGGACAGGGGGTGGTGATGAGCAGTTCTTC. Amino acid sequence: CASSLAGYGTGGGDEQFF.

This clonotype is judged medium-sized (0.01 to 0.1%). This clone may be a read error of a much larger clone one base away. The chain uses TRBV7-2 and TRBJ2-7, with a weak D call TRBD2 (6 bases). The CDR3 covers 14 residues. V was shortened by 5 bases and J by 7 bases, with 18 bases between the two germline ends. The germline CDR1 and CDR2 sequences are SGHTA and FQGNSA. This chain's CDR3 is CASSPPTRNNEQYF. CDR3 nucleotide sequence: TGTGCCAGCAGCCCCCCGACTAGGAACAATGAGCAGTACTTC.

Judged by abundance, this clonotype is medium-sized (0.01 to 0.1%). V is TRBV12-3 or TRBV12-4 and J is TRBJ2-1; D is ambiguous. V lost 10 bases to trimming and J lost 5 bases, with 15 bases between them. The CDR3 has 13 residues. CDR3 loop: CAIGPHPNNEQFF. The CDR3 DNA follows: TGTGCCATCGGTCCCCACCCCAACAATGAGCAGTTCTTC.

This clonotype was observed a few times. CDR3 protein: CASSLNFVTRAYNEQFF. The CDR3 nucleotides are TGTGCCAGCAGCTTAAATTTTGTGACTAGGGCCTACAATGAGCAGTTCTTC. V and J are TRBV7-2 and TRBJ2-1; perhaps TRBD2 as D (6 bases). Deletions cut 2 bases from V and 2 bases from J, with 16 bases between. Germline CDR1 and CDR2: SGHTA and FQGNSA. There are 17 residues in the CDR3. The complete variable domain, with remaining parts taken from reference TRBV7-2 and TRBJ2-1, reads GAGVSQSPSNKVTEKGKDVELRCDPISGHTALYWYRQSLGQGLEFLIYFQGNSAPDKSGLPSDRFSAERTGGSVSTLTIQRTQQEDSAVYLCASSLNFVTRAYNEQFFGPGTRLTVL.

This clonotype was detected a few times. The conserved final phenylalanine or tryptophan is absent from the CDR3, which likely points to a read error. It is unclear where the CDR3 begins or ends on the DNA, so no DNA is shown, and the CDR3 is as TCRdb lists it. The chain is built from TRBV7-2 and TRBJ1-1. Per germline, CDR1 SGHTA and CDR2 FQGNSA. The CDR3 is 15 residues long, counting both termini. CDR3 protein: CASSLAGGTSSTSVR.

The V gene is TRBV6-1, the J gene TRBJ2-4; TRBD2 matches 7 bases. The J call may not be correct, given that the DNA end is closer to TRBJ2-5. Germline V lookup: CDR1 MNHNS, CDR2 SASEGT. This CDR3 has 13 amino acids. The CDR3 coding sequence is TGTGCCAGCAGGGGGGAGGGAGTAAAGACCCAGTACTTC. It specifies CASRGEGVKTQYF.

J is TRBJ1-1 and V is TRBV7-9, with 7 bases lining up with TRBD1. The germline CDR1 and CDR2 sequences are SEHNR and FQNEAQ (reference sequence). Germline trimming cut 4 bases from V and 10 bases from J; bases unmatched to any gene: 18. This CDR3 comprises 16 residues. The CDR3 DNA reads as TGTGCCAGCAGCTCCGGGACAGCACAGATCGTTGAAGGAGCTTTCTTT. Translating it yields CASSSGTAQIVEGAFF.

This clonotype appeared once. The chain links TRBV20-1 to TRBJ2-5; 10 bases are a match to TRBD1. TRBJ2-1 explains the end of the DNA better; the J call may be wrong. Germline CDR1 and CDR2: DFQATT and SNEGSKA (reference sequence). This CDR3 is built from 14 residues. CDR3 loop: CSASFRDRGNEQFF. CDR3 DNA sequence: TGCAGTGCTAGCTTCCGGGACAGGGGCAATGAGCAGTTCTTC.

This clonotype was seen more than once but under ten times. As the CDR3 is not closed by the conserved phenylalanine or tryptophan, this likely results from a read error. The DNA is omitted, as the CDR3 cannot be located on it reliably, and the CDR3 follows TCRdb's listing. The rearrangement links TRBV7-9 to TRBJ2-5. CDR1 and CDR2 from the germline V gene are SEHNR and FQNEAQ (reference sequence). The CDR3 length is 14 residues, termini included. The CDR3 reads CASSLGAMGYTFGS.

The chain has TRBV19 and TRBJ2-4; the D gene is possibly TRBD2 (5 bases). The DNA matches TRBJ2-7 better at its end, which makes the J call doubtful. The CDR3 runs to 15 residues. CDR1 LNHDA and CDR2 SQIVND come from the germline V gene (reference sequence). The CDR3 DNA reads as TGTGCCAGTAGTATAGGGGGAGCCCGGGCCTACGAGCAGTACTTC. It yields the protein CASSIGGARAYEQYF.

Judged by abundance, this clonotype is medium-sized. The chain couples TRBV7-9 to TRBJ2-1; D is unresolved. Per the germline V gene, CDR1 is SEHNR and CDR2 is FQNEAQ (reference sequence). V lost 0 bases and J lost 13, with 13 bases in between. This CDR3 is 13 amino acids long. The chain's CDR3 is CASSLASGLRQFF. CDR3 sequence (DNA): TGTGCCAGCAGCTTAGCCTCGGGTTTACGACAGTTCTTC.

V gene TRBV12-3 or TRBV12-4 combines with J gene TRBJ2-7, with 9 bases matching TRBD2. This CDR3 spans 18 amino acids. V lost 2 bases to trimming and J lost 0 bases; unmatched junction nucleotides: 11. The CDR3 bases are TGTGCCAGCAGTTTAAAGTTCAGCGCTAGCGGGGCCTCCTACGAGCAGTACTTC. Translation gives CASSLKFSASGASYEQYF.

The sample holds many counts of this clonotype. V gene TRBV7-9 combines with J gene TRBJ1-2; TRBD1 matches at 7 bases. CDR1 is SEHNR and CDR2 is FQNEAQ in the germline V gene (reference sequence). V shed 1 base and J 5 bases; nucleotides not matched to a gene: 4. The CDR3 spans 14 residues. CDR3 residues: CASSLDGTVYGYTF. The CDR3 region has the DNA TGTGCCAGCAGCTTAGACGGGACAGTGTATGGCTACACCTTC.

The rearrangement joins TRBV7-6 to TRBJ2-1, with TRBD2 identical over 10 bases. Germline lookup yields CDR1 SGHVS and CDR2 FNYEAQ. Germline trimming cut 6 bases from V and 4 bases from J; bases unmatched to any gene: 3. There are 14 residues in the CDR3. The CDR3 protein is CASRLSGRYNEQFF. CDR3 nucleotides: TGTGCCAGCAGACTTAGCGGGAGGTACAATGAGCAGTTCTTC. The variable domain in full, with the rest retrieved from reference TRBV7-6 and TRBJ2-1, is GAGVSQSPRYKVTKRGQDVALRCDPISGHVSLYWYRQALGQGPEFLTYFNYEAQQDKSGLPNDRFSAERPEGSISTLTIQRTEQRDSAMYRCASRLSGRYNEQFFGPGTRLTVL.

The gene calls are TRBV4-2 and TRBJ1-2; D might be TRBD1 (5 bases). Trimming removed 5 bases at V and 8 bases at J, with 18 bases between. CDR1 is LGHNA, CDR2 YNFKEQ, per germline. The CDR3 spans 14 residues. CDR3 residues: CASSTTDSGWGYTF. Here the CDR3 DNA reads TGTGCCAGCAGCACAACCGACAGTGGTTGGGGCTACACCTTC.

This clonotype turned up a few times. J is TRBJ2-1 and V is TRBV6-1; the D is unclear. This CDR3 contains 16 residues. Per the germline V gene, CDR1 is MNHNS and CDR2 is SASEGT. Trimming removed 5 bases at V and 2 bases at J, with 16 bases between. Here the CDR3 reads CASSRLVGITYNEQFF. CDR3 DNA: TGTGCCAGCAGTCGCTTGGTAGGGATCACCTACAATGAGCAGTTCTTC.

A word on this clonotype: Here the CDR3 omits its conserved ending phenylalanine or tryptophan, so a read error is the likely source. Because the CDR3's place on the DNA is in doubt, the DNA is left out and the CDR3 is given as listed by TCRdb. The chain uses TRBV7-2 and TRBJ2-1; no check of the table's D call, TRBD1, against the DNA was made. In germline, CDR1 is SGHTA, CDR2 FQGNSA. The CDR3 is made up of 17 amino acids, end residues included. The chain's CDR3 is CASSSPQGFRYGYTFGS.

This clonotype has only a few counts. The rearrangement links TRBV6-1 to TRBJ2-5; 9 nucleotides align to TRBD1. With the DNA end fitting TRBJ2-7 better, the J assignment may be wrong. The germline V gene has CDR1 MNHNS and CDR2 SASEGT. The CDR3 runs 15 residues. The CDR3 DNA is TGTGCCAGCACCCTGGGACAGGGAGCGGCTTACGAGCAGTACTTC. This codes for CASTLGQGAAYEQYF.

The V call is TRBV30, the J call TRBJ2-2; 9 bases fit TRBD2. The CDR3 consists of 17 residues. The germline CDR1 and CDR2 sequences are GTSNPN and SVGIG (reference sequence). The DNA of the CDR3 is TGTGCTCTTAGCTCTAGCGGGACAGTTAAACCTACCGGGGAGCTGTTTTTT. This sequence encodes CALSSSGTVKPTGELFF.